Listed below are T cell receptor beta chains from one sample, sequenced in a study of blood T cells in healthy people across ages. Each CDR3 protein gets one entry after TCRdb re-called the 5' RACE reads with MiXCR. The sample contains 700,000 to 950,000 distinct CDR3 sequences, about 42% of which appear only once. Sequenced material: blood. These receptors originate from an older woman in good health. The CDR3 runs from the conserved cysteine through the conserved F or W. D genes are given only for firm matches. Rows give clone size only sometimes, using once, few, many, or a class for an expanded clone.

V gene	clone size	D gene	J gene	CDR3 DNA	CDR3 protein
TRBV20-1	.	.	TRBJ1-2	TGCAGTGCTAGAGAGGGCGGAGGGTCCTATGGCTACACCTTC	CSAREGGGSYGYTF
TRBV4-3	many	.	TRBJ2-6	TGCGCCAGCAGCCAAGATCTTGAACCCTCTGGGGCCAACGTCCTGACTTTC	CASSQDLEPSGANVLTF
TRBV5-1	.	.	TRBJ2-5	TGCGCCAGCAGCTTGATGTCCCAACAAGAGACCCAGTACTTC	CASSLMSQQETQYF
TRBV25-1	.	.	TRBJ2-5	TGTGCCAGCAGTGAAGTAGGGCCCCTTGTTGAGACCCAGTACTTC	CASSEVGPLVETQYF
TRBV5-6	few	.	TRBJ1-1	TGTGCCAGCACCTTTTGGGGGGGCCTAACTGAAGCTTTCTTT	CASTFWGGLTEAFF
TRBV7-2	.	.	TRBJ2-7	TGTGCCAGCAGCTTAGCGGCCGGGGGCCAGCCCGAGCAGTACTTC	CASSLAAGGQPEQYF
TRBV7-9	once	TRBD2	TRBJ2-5	TGTGCCAGCAGCCGGAGCGGGGGGACCGAGACCCAGTACTTC	CASSRSGGTETQYF
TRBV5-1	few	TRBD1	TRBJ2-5	TGCGCCAGCAGCACCATGGGACAGCACCAAGAGACCCAGTACTTC	CASSTMGQHQETQYF
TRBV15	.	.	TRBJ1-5	TGTGCCACCAGCAGAGCCGTCGCGAGCGGGGGGTATCAGCCCCAGCATTTT	CATSRAVASGGYQPQHF
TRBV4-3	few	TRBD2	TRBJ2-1	TGCGCCAGCAGCGACGGACTAGCGGGAGGGTCTCTTAAAAGCTCCTACAATGAGCAGTTCTTC	CASSDGLAGGSLKSSYNEQFF
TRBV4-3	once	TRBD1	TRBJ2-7	TGCGCCAGCAGCGTGGAGGACAGGGTCTCCTACGAGCAGTACTTC	CASSVEDRVSYEQYF
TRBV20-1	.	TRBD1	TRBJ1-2	TGCAGTGCTAGACTCCGGGACAGGGGTTTCTATGACTACACCTTC	CSARLRDRGFYDYTF
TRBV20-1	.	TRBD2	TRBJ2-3	TGCAGTGCTAGAGATCAGACTAGCGGGGGAGGGAGAAATACGCAGTATTTT	CSARDQTSGGGRNTQYF
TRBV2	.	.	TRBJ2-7	TGTGCCAGCAGTGAAGGGTTCTACGAGCAGTACTTC	CASSEGFYEQYF
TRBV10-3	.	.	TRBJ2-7	TGTGCCATCGGGTCTGACTCGACGACGCACGAGCAGTACTTC	CAIGSDSTTHEQYF
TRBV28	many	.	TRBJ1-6	TGTGCCTCCCACTCCTATAATTCACCCCTCCACTTT	CASHSYNSPLHF
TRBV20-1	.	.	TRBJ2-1	TGCAGTGCGAGAGATGGCCGCAGGAAGGAGCAGTTCTTC	CSARDGRRKEQFF
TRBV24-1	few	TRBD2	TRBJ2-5	TGTGCCACCAACCCCGGCGGGAGTCTGAAGACCCAGTACTTC	CATNPGGSLKTQYF
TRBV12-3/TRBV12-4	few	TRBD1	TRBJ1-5	TGTGCCAGCGGACCGGGACAGGGCGAGAGCAATCAGCCCCAGCATTTT	CASGPGQGESNQPQHF
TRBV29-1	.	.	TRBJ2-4	TGCAGCGTCGACACAGAAGACAGGGAGGGCATTCAGTACTTC	CSVDTEDREGIQYF
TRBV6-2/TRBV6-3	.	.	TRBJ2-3	TGTGCCAGCAGTCTAGACTACCAAATCACAGATACGCAGTATTTT	CASSLDYQITDTQYF
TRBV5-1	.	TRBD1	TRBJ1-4	TGCGCCAGCAGCTTTTCCCCGGGACAGGGTAATGAAAAACTGTTTTTT	CASSFSPGQGNEKLFF
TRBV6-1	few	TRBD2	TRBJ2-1	TGTGCCAGCACTCCTAGCGGAACCTACAATGAGCAGTTCTTC	CASTPSGTYNEQFF
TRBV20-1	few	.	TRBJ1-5	TGCAGTGCTAGAGACGAGAACAATCAGCCCCAGCATTTT	CSARDENNQPQHF
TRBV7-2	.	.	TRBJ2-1	TGTGCCAGCAGCCTGGACTCCAATTCCTACAATGAGCAGTTCTTC	CASSLDSNSYNEQFF
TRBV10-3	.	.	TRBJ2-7	TGTGCCATCAGTGAAAGGGACTACGAGCAGTACTTC	CAISERDYEQYF
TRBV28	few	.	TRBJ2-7	TGTGCCAGCAGTCTCGACCAGTGGGAGGCCGAGCAGTACTTC	CASSLDQWEAEQYF
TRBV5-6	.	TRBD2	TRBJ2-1	TGTGCCAGCAGCCCCCGTATCGGGGGGGCCGTTATAAATGAGCAGTTCTTC	CASSPRIGGAVINEQFF
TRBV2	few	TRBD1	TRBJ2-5	TGTGCCTCCGGGACAGGACTAAAGACCCAGTACTTC	CASGTGLKTQYF
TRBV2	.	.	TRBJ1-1	TGTGCCAGCAGTGTAGAAGACTTTCACACTGAAGCTTTCTTT	CASSVEDFHTEAFF
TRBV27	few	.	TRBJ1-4	TGTGCCAGCAGTTTATTTGGAGGGGTGAGGGAAAAACTGTTTTTT	CASSLFGGVREKLFF
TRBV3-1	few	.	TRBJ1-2	TGTGCCAGCAGCCAAGATTTAGGCGGCTACACCTTC	CASSQDLGGYTF
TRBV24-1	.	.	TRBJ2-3	TGTGCCACCAGTGACCGGAGGCAGTCTGCCACAGATACGCAGTATTTT	CATSDRRQSATDTQYF
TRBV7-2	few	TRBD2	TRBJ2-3	TGTGCCAGCAGCTTAAGTGAGCGGGGCCAGACAGATACGCAGTATTTT	CASSLSERGQTDTQYF
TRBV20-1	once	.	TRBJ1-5	TGCAGTGCTAGACCAGGGAGCGCAAATCAGCCCCAGCATTTT	CSARPGSANQPQHF
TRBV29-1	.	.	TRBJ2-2	TGCAGCGTTGTCAGACAAGGACACGGGACCGGGGAGCTGTTTTTT	CSVVRQGHGTGELFF
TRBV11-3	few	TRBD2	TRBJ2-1	TGTGCCAGCAGCTTAGGGGGTGGACTAGCGGGAGGAGGTGAGCAGTTCTTC	CASSLGGGLAGGGEQFF